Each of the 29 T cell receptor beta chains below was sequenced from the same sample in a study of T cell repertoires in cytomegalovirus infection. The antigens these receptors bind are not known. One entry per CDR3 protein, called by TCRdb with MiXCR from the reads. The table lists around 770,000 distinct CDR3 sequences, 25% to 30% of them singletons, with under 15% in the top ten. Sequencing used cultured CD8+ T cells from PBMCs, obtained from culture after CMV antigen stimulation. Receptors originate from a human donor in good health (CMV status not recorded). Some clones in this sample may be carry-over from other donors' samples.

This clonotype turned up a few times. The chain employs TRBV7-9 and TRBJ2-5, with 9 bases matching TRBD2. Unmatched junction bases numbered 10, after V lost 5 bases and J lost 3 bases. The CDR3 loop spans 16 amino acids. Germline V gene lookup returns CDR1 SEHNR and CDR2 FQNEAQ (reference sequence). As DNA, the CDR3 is TGTGCCAGCAGCACCTACACGGGACTAGCAAAAGAGACCCAGTACTTC. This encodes CASSTYTGLAKETQYF.

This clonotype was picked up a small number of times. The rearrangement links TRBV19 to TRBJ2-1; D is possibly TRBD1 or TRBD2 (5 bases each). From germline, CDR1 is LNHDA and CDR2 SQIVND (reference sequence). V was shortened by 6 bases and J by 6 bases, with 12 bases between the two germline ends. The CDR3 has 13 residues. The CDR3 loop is CASRATGTNEQFF. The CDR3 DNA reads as TGTGCCAGTAGGGCGACCGGGACCAATGAGCAGTTCTTC.

The CDR3 is CASSPLSRDTEAFF. CDR3 coding DNA: TGTGCCAGCAGCCCACTTAGCAGGGACACTGAAGCTTTCTTT. The rearrangement joins TRBV14 to TRBJ1-1, with D perhaps TRBD1 (5 bases). This CDR3 has 14 residues. Trimming took 4 bases from V and 3 from J, leaving 12 bases between them. CDR1 is SGHDN and CDR2 is FVKESK in the germline V gene.

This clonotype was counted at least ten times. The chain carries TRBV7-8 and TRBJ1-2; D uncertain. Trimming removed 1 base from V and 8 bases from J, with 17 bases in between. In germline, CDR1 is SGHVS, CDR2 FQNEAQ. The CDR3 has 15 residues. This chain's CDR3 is CASSLVVAPLKGYTF. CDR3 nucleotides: TGTGCCAGCAGCTTAGTCGTAGCGCCGCTAAAGGGCTACACCTTC.

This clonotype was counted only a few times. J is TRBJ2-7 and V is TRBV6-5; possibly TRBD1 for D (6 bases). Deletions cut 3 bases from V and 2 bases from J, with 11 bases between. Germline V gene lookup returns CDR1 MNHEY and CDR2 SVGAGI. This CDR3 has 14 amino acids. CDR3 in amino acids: CASSYSAGAYEQYF. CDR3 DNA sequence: TGTGCCAGCAGTTATTCCGCAGGGGCCTACGAGCAGTACTTC.

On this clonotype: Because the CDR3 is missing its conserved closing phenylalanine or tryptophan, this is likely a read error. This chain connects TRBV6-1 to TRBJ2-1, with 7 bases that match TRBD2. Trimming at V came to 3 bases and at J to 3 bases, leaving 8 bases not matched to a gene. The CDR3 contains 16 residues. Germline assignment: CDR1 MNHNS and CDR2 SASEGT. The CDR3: CASSDPSSGLYNEQFS. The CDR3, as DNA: TGTGCCAGCAGTGACCCCTCTAGCGGACTCTACAATGAGCAGTTCTCC.

CDR3 nucleotides: TGTGCCACCAGCAGAGATTTTGGGAGGGCCAACGTCCTGACTTTC. Translating it yields CATSRDFGRANVLTF. The chain joins TRBV15 to TRBJ2-6; no clear D gene. Trimming cost V 0 bases and J 5 bases, with 8 bases left between them. Germline V gives CDR1 LNHNV, CDR2 YYDKDF (reference sequence). The CDR3 runs 15 residues.

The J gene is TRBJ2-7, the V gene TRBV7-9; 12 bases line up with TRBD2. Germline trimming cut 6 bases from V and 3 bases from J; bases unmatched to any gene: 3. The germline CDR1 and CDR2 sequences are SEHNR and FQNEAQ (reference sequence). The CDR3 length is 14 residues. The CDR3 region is CASRPTSGGYEQYF. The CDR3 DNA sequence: TGTGCCAGCAGGCCGACTAGCGGGGGCTACGAGCAGTACTTC.

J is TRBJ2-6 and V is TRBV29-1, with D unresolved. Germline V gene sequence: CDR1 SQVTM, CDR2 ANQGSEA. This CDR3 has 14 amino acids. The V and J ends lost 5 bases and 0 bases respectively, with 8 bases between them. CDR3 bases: TGCAGCGTTCGACAAAGCTCTGGGGCCAACGTCCTGACTTTC. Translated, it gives CSVRQSSGANVLTF.

CDR3 DNA: TGCAGCGTCTTCACCGGGGATGGCTACACCTTC. Amino acid sequence: CSVFTGDGYTF. The chain is built from TRBV29-1 and TRBJ1-2; D unclear. The CDR3 spans 11 residues. Germline V CDR1 and CDR2: SQVTM, ANQGSEA. Between the trimmed V and J ends, which lost 6 bases and 6 bases, there was a span of 11 bases.

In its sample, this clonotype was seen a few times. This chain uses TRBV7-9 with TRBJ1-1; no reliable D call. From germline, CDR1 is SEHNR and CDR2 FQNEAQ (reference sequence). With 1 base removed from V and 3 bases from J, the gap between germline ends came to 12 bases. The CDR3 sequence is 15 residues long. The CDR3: CASSLELGLDTEAFF. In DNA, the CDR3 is TGTGCCAGCAGCTTAGAGTTAGGGCTTGACACTGAAGCTTTCTTT.

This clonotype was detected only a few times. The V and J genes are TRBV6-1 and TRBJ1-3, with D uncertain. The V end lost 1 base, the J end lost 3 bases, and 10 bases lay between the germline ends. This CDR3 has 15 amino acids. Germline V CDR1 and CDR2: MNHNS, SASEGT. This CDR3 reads CASSEEGFDGNTIYF. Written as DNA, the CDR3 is TGTGCCAGCAGTGAAGAGGGATTCGATGGAAACACCATATATTTT.

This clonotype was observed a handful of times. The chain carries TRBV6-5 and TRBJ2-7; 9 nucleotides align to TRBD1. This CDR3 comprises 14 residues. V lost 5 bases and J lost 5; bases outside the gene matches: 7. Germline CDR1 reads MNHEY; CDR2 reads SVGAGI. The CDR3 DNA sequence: TGTGCCAGCAGTCAGTGGACAGGGGACGACGAGCAGTACGTC. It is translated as CASSQWTGDDEQYV.

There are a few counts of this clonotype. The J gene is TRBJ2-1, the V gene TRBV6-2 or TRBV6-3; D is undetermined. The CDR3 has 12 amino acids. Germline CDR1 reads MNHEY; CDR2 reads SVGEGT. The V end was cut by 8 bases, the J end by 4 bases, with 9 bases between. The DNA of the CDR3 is TGTGCCAGCTGGACGGGTTACAATGAGCAGTTCTTC. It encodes CASWTGYNEQFF.

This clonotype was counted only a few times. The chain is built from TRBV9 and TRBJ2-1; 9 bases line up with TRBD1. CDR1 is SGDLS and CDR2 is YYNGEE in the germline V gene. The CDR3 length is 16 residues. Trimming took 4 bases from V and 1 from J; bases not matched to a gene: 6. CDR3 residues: CASSSGQGRSYNEQFF. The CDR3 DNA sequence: TGTGCCAGCAGCTCGGGACAGGGCCGTTCCTACAATGAGCAGTTCTTC.

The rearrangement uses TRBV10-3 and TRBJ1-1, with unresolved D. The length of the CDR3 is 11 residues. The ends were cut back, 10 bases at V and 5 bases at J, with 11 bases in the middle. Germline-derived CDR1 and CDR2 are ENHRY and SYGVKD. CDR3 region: CATWAGTEAFF. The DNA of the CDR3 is TGTGCCACCTGGGCTGGGACTGAAGCTTTCTTT.

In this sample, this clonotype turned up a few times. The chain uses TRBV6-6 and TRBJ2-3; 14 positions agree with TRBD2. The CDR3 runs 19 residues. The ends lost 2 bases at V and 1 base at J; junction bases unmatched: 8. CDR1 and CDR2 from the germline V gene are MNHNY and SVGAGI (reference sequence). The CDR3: CASSYIGLAGGRGTDTQYF. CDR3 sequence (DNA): TGTGCCAGCAGTTACATTGGACTAGCGGGGGGCCGAGGCACAGATACGCAGTATTTT.

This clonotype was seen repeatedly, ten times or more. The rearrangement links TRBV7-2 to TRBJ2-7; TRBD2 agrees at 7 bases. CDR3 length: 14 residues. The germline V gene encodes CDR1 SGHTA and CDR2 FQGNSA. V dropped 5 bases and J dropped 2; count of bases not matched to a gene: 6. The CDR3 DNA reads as TGTGCCAGCAGCCCATGGGAGGGGACCTACGAGCAGTACTTC. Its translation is CASSPWEGTYEQYF.

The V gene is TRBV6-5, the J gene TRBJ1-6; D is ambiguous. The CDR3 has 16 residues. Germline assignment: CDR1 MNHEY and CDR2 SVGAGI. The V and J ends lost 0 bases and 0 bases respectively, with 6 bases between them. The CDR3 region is CASSYSASSYNSPLHF. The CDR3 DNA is TGTGCCAGCAGTTACTCGGCCAGCTCCTATAATTCACCCCTCCACTTT.

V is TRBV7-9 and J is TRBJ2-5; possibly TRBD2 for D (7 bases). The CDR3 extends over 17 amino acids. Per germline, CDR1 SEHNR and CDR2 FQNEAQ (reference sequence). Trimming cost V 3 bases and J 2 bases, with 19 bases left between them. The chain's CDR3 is CASSLGASRGGQETQYF. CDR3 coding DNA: TGTGCCAGCAGCTTGGGGGCGAGTAGGGGGGGACAAGAGACCCAGTACTTC.

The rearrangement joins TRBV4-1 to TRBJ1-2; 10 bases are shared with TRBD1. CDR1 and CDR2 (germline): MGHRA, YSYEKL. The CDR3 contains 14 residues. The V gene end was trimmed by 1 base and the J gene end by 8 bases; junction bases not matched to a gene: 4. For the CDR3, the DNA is TGCGCCAGCAGCCAAGGACAGGGGGCGAAGGGCTACACCTTC. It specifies CASSQGQGAKGYTF.

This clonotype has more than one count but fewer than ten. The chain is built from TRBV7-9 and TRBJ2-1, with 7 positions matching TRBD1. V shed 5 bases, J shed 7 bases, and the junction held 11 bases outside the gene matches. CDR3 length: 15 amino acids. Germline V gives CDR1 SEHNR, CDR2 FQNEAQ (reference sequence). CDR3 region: CASSNSEGAENEQFF. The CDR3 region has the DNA TGTGCCAGCAGCAATAGCGAGGGGGCGGAAAATGAGCAGTTCTTC.

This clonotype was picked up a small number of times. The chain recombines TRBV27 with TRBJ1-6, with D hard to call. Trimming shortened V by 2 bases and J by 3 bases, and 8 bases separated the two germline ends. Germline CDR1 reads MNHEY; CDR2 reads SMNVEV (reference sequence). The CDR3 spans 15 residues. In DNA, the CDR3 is TGTGCCAGCAGTTTACGAACAGACTATAATTCACCCCTCCACTTT. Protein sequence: CASSLRTDYNSPLHF.

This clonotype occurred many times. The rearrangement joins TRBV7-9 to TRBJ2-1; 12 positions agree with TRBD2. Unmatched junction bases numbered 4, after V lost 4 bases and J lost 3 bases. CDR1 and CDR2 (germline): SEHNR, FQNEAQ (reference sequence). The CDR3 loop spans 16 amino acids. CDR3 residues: CASSSRLAGVYNEQFF. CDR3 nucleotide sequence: TGTGCCAGCAGCTCAAGACTAGCGGGGGTCTACAATGAGCAGTTCTTC.

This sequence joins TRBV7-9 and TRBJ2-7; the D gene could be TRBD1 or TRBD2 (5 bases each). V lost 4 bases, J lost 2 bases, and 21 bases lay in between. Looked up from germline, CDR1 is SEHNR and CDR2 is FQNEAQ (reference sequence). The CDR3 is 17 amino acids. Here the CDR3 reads CASSSPAGTVHPYEQYF. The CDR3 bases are TGTGCCAGCAGCTCGCCGGCCGGGACGGTACACCCCTACGAGCAGTACTTC.

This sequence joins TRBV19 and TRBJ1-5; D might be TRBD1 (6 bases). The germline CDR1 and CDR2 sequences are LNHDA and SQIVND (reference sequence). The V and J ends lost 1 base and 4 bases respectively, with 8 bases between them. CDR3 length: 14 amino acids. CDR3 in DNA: TGTGCCAGTAGTATAGCGCAGGGGAATCAGCCCCAGCATTTT. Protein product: CASSIAQGNQPQHF.

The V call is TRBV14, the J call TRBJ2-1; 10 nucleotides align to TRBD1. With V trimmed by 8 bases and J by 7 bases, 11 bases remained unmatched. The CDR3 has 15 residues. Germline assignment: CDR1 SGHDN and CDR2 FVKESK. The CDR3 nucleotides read TGTGCCAGCGCTGCCCGGGACAGGGGAGGAAATGAGCAGTTCTTC. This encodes CASAARDRGGNEQFF.

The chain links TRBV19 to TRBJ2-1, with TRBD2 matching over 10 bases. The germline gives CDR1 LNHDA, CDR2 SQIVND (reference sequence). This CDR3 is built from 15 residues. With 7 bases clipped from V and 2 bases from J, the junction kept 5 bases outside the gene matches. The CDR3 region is CASNLAGAAYNEQFF. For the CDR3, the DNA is TGTGCCAGTAACCTAGCGGGGGCGGCCTACAATGAGCAGTTCTTC.

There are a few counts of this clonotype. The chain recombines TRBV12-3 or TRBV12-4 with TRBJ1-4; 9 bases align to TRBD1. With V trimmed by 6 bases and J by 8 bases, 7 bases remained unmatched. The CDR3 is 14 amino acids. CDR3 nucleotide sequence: TGTGCCAGCAGCCCCGGGACAGGGATAGAAAAACTGTTTTTT. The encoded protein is CASSPGTGIEKLFF.